These T cell receptor beta chains were read from a single sample in a study of blood T cell repertoires in COVID-19. Some clones are missing from TCRdb's copy, which holds only in-frame ones; the method was immunoSEQ multiplex PCR. The table lists 95,000 to 150,000 clones, around 86% of them singletons. Sequencing was done on a sample of peripheral blood. These receptors all come from a man aged 35-49 years with acute or convalescent COVID-19. Both conserved end residues are part of each CDR3. Each record gives: J gene, clone size, D gene, V gene, CDR3 protein, CDR3 DNA. A D gene is named only where the DNA matches it firmly. Clone size is not always given. Where it is, it says once, few, many or a class for expanded clones.

J: TRBJ1-2; size: -; D: -; V: TRBV12-3/TRBV12-4; CDR3: CASSPAGSYGYTF; DNA: TGTGCCAGCAGTCCAGCGGGTAGCTATGGCTACACCTTC
J: TRBJ1-2; size: -; D: -; V: TRBV6-5; CDR3: CASSYGGSAASYGYTF; DNA: TGTGCCAGCAGTTACGGGGGCAGTGCCGCTAGCTATGGCTACACCTTC
J: TRBJ1-5; size: -; D: TRBD1; V: TRBV20-1; CDR3: CSASEGAIQPQHF; DNA: TGCAGTGCTAGTGAGGGGGCTATTCAGCCCCAGCATTTT
J: TRBJ2-7; size: -; D: TRBD2; V: TRBV9; CDR3: CASSRGGAGGYEQYF; DNA: TGTGCCAGCAGCCGAGGGGGTGCGGGAGGGTACGAGCAGTACTTC
J: TRBJ2-7; size: -; D: -; V: TRBV6-1; CDR3: CASSESDSSYEQYF; DNA: TGTGCCAGCAGTGAATCCGACAGCTCCTACGAGCAGTACTTC
J: TRBJ2-2; size: -; D: -; V: TRBV4-2; CDR3: CASSPQRANTGELFF; DNA: TGTGCCAGCAGCCCTCAGCGGGCGAACACCGGGGAGCTGTTTTTT
J: TRBJ1-5; size: -; D: -; V: TRBV27; CDR3: CASSLQGHYLPQHF; DNA: TGTGCCAGCAGTTTGCAGGGCCACTATTTGCCCCAGCATTTT
J: TRBJ1-5; size: -; D: TRBD1; V: TRBV7-6; CDR3: CASSTGTGAWGPQHF; DNA: TGTGCCAGCAGCACCGGGACAGGGGCTTGGGGGCCCCAGCATTTT
J: TRBJ2-1; size: -; D: TRBD2; V: TRBV30; CDR3: CAWSLLAGKDNEQFF; DNA: TGTGCCTGGAGCCTTCTAGCGGGAAAAGACAATGAGCAGTTCTTC
J: TRBJ1-2; size: few; D: -; V: TRBV6-2/TRBV6-3; CDR3: CASSYTENYGYTF; DNA: TGTGCCAGCAGTTATACAGAGAACTATGGCTACACCTTC
J: TRBJ1-1; size: once; D: TRBD1; V: TRBV6-5; CDR3: CASDTFRGRVTEAFF; DNA: TGTGCCAGCGACACCTTCAGGGGGCGGGTCACTGAAGCTTTCTTT
J: TRBJ1-5; size: -; D: TRBD1; V: TRBV10-3; CDR3: CAISESRTGANQPQHF; DNA: TGTGCCATCAGTGAGTCTAGGACAGGGGCGAATCAGCCCCAGCATTTT
J: TRBJ1-2; size: -; D: TRBD1; V: TRBV30; CDR3: CAWSLQGNRGSRGYTF; DNA: TGTGCCTGGAGTCTCCAAGGAAACAGGGGATCTCGTGGCTACACCTTC
J: TRBJ2-2; size: -; D: TRBD2; V: TRBV24-1; CDR3: CATSLAGGLAGELFF; DNA: TGTGCCACCAGCTTAGCGGGAGGTTTAGCCGGGGAGCTGTTTTTT
J: TRBJ1-2; size: -; D: -; V: TRBV5-5; CDR3: CASSLGRLYMGYTF; DNA: TGTGCCAGCAGCTTGGGCAGGCTTTATATGGGCTACACCTTC
J: TRBJ2-7; size: -; D: TRBD2; V: TRBV6-5; CDR3: CASSGAGGYEQYF; DNA: TGTGCCAGCAGCGGAGCGGGGGGTTACGAGCAGTACTTC
J: TRBJ1-6; size: once; D: -; V: TRBV10-1; CDR3: CARVLNSPLHF; DNA: TGCGCCAGGGTCCTAAATTCACCCCTCCACTTT
J: TRBJ1-1; size: -; D: TRBD1; V: TRBV6-6; CDR3: CASSSGTGGRGTEAFF; DNA: TGTGCCAGCAGTTCCGGGACAGGGGGGCGCGGCACTGAAGCTTTCTTT
J: TRBJ2-3; size: -; D: -; V: TRBV12-3/TRBV12-4; CDR3: CASTSGDTQYF; DNA: TGTGCCAGCACCTCAGGGGATACGCAGTATTTT
J: TRBJ1-4; size: -; D: -; V: TRBV11-2; CDR3: CASSHSATNEKLFF; DNA: TGTGCCAGCAGTCATTCGGCAACTAATGAAAAACTGTTTTTT
J: TRBJ1-4; size: -; D: -; V: TRBV4-3; CDR3: CASSQDWSGNFEKLFF; DNA: TGCGCCAGCAGCCAAGATTGGTCAGGCAATTTTGAAAAACTGTTTTTT
J: TRBJ2-3; size: -; D: TRBD2; V: TRBV6-1; CDR3: CASSEAPSGGATDTQYF; DNA: TGTGCCAGCAGTGAAGCGCCGAGCGGGGGGGCCACAGATACGCAGTATTTT
J: TRBJ2-3; size: -; D: -; V: TRBV7-7; CDR3: CASSSTGAGDTQYF; DNA: TGTGCCAGCAGCTCGACGGGAGCAGGAGATACGCAGTATTTT
J: TRBJ1-2; size: -; D: TRBD1; V: TRBV23-1; CDR3: CASSHSTGTAYGYTF; DNA: TGCGCCAGCAGTCACTCGACCGGGACAGCCTATGGCTACACCTTC
J: TRBJ1-2; size: -; D: TRBD1; V: TRBV5-1; CDR3: CASSLAQGDHYGYTF; DNA: TGCGCCAGCAGCTTGGCGCAGGGGGATCACTATGGCTACACCTTC